The rows below give T cell receptor beta chains drawn from one sample of a study of T cells after yellow fever vaccination. TCRdb ran MiXCR on the 5' RACE reads and lists one entry per CDR3 protein. The table includes about 220,000 distinct CDR3 sequences, around 3.1% detected once. Sequenced here: CD4+ T cells sorted from PBMCs, sampled 10 days after the yellow fever booster vaccination. The receptors were sampled from a man aged 18-30 years who received the YFV17D yellow fever vaccine. Both conserved end residues are part of each CDR3. A D gene is named only where the DNA matches it firmly. The size field is filled for only some rows; it gives once, few, many or a size class.

v_gene	d_gene	j_gene	abundance	CDR3nt	CDR3aa
TRBV3-1	NA	TRBJ1-2	few	TGTGCCAGCAGCCAAGTAAGGGCGGCGGACTATGGCTACACCTTC	CASSQVRAADYGYTF
TRBV20-1	NA	TRBJ1-1	NA	TGCAGTGCTAGAGCAGACAGTTACACTGAAGCTTTCTTT	CSARADSYTEAFF
TRBV19	TRBD2	TRBJ2-2	many	TGTGCCAGTATCGGGAGGGTTGGAACCGGGGAGCTGTTTTTT	CASIGRVGTGELFF
TRBV29-1	NA	TRBJ1-2	few	TGCAGCGTTGATGGCACAGGCGGTAACTATGGCTACACCTTC	CSVDGTGGNYGYTF
TRBV6-6	TRBD1	TRBJ1-2	few	TGTGCCAGCAAGGGGGACAGATACTATGGCTACACCTTC	CASKGDRYYGYTF
TRBV11-2	TRBD1	TRBJ1-2	few	TGTGCCAGCAGCTTATCGACAGGGTCCTATGGCTACACCTTC	CASSLSTGSYGYTF
TRBV28	TRBD1	TRBJ2-2	many	TGTGCCGGGACAGGGGTGAACACCGGGGAGCTGTTTTTT	CAGTGVNTGELFF
TRBV30	NA	TRBJ2-7	NA	TGTGCCTGGAGTAGGGGGGGATCCTACGAGCAGTACTTC	CAWSRGGSYEQYF
TRBV20-1	NA	TRBJ1-1	many	TGCAGTGTTCAAGAGGGCCGGGACACTGAAGCTTTCTTT	CSVQEGRDTEAFF
TRBV5-1	NA	TRBJ2-1	many	TGCGCCAGCAGCCCGGATGGTAGCTCCTACAATGAGCAGTTCTTC	CASSPDGSSYNEQFF